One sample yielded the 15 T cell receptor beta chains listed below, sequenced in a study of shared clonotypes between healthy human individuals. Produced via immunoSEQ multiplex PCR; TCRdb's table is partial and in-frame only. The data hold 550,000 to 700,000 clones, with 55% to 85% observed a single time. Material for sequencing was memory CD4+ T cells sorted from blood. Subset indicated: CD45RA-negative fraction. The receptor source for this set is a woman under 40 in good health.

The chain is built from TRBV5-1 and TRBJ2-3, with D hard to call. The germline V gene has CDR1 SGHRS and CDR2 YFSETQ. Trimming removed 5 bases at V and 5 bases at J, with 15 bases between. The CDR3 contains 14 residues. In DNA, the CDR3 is TGCGCCAGCAGACCAGCACCCCCACAAGATACGCAGTATTTT. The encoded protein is CASRPAPPQDTQYF.

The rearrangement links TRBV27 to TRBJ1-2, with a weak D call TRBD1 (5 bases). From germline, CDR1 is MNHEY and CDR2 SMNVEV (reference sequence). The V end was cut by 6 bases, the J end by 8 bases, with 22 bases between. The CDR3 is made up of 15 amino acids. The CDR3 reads CASRTAGTKVEGYTF. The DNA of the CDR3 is TGTGCCAGCAGGACCGCCGGGACTAAGGTCGAGGGCTACACCTTC.

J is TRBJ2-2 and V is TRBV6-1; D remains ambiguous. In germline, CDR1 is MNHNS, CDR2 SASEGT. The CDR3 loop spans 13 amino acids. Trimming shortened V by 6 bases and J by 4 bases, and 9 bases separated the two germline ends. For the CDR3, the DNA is TGTGCCAGCAGACTTTATCGCACCGGGGAGCTGTTTTTT. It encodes CASRLYRTGELFF.

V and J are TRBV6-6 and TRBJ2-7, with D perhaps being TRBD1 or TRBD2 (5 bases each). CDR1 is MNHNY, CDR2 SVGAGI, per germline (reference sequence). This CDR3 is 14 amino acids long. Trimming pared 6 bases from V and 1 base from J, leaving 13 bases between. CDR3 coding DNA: TGTGCCAGCAGCCCACGGGACGGATCCTACGAGCAGTACTTC. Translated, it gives CASSPRDGSYEQYF.

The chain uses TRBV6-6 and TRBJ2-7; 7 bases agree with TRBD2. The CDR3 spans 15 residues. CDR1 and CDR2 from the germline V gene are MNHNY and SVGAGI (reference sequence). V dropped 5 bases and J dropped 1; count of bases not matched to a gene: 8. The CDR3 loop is CASSQPGRSSYEQYF. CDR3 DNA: TGTGCCAGCAGTCAGCCCGGGAGGTCTTCCTACGAGCAGTACTTC.

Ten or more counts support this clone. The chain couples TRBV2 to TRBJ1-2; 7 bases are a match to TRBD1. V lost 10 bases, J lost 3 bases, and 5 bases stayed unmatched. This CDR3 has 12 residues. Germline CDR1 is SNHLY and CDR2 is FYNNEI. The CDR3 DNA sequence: TGTGCCACCCCCACAGGGGACTATGGCTACACCTTC. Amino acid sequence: CATPTGDYGYTF.

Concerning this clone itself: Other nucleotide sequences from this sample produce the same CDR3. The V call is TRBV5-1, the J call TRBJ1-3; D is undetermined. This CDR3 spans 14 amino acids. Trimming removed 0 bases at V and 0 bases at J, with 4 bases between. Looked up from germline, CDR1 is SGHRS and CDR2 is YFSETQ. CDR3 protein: CASSLGDSGNTIYF. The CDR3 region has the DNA TGCGCCAGCAGCTTGGGGGACTCTGGAAACACCATATATTTT.

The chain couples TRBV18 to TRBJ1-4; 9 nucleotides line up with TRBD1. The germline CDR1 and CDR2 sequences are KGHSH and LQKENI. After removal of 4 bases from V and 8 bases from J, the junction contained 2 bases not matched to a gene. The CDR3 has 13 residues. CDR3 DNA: TGTGCCAGCTCACGGGACAGGGCCGAAAAACTGTTTTTT. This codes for CASSRDRAEKLFF.

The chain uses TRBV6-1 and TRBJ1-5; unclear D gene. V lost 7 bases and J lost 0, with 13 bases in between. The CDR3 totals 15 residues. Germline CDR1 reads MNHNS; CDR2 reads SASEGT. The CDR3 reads CASTASWYSNQPQHF. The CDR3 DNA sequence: TGTGCCAGCACCGCATCATGGTATAGCAATCAGCCCCAGCATTTT.

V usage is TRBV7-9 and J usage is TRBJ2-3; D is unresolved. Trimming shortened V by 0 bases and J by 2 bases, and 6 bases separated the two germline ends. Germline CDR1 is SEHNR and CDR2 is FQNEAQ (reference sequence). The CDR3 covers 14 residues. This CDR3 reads CASSLAEFTDTQYF. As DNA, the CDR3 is TGTGCCAGCAGCTTAGCAGAATTCACAGATACGCAGTATTTT.

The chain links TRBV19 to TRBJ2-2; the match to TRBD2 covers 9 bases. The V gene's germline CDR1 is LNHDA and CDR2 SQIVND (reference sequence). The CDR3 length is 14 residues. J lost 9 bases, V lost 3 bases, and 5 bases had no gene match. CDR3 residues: CASSIAGGSRELFF. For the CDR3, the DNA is TGTGCCAGTAGTATTGCGGGAGGGTCCAGGGAGCTGTTTTTT.

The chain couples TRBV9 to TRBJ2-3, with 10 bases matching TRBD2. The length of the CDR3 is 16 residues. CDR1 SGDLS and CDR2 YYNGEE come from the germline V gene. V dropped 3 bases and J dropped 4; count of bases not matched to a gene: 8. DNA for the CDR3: TGTGCCAGCAGCGAAGTAGCGGGAGGATTGGCAGATACGCAGTATTTT. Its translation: CASSEVAGGLADTQYF.

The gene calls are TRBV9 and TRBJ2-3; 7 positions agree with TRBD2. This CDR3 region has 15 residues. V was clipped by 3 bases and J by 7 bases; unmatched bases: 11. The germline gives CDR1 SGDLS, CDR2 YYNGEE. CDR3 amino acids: CASSGQAGFTNTQYF. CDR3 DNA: TGTGCCAGCAGCGGACAAGCGGGATTCACCAATACGCAGTATTTT.

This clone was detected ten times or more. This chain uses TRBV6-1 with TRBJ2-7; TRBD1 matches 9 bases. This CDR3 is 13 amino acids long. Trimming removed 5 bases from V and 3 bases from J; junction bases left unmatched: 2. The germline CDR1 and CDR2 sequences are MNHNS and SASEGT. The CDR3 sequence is CASSPTGGYEQYF. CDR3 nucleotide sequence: TGTGCCAGCAGTCCGACAGGGGGCTACGAGCAGTACTTC.

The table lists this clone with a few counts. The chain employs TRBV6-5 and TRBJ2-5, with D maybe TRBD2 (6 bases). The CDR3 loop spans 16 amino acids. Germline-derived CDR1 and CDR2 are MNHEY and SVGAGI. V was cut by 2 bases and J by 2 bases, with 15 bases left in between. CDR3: CASSYPVVAVQETQYF. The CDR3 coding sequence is TGTGCCAGCAGTTACCCGGTAGTAGCGGTACAAGAGACCCAGTACTTC.